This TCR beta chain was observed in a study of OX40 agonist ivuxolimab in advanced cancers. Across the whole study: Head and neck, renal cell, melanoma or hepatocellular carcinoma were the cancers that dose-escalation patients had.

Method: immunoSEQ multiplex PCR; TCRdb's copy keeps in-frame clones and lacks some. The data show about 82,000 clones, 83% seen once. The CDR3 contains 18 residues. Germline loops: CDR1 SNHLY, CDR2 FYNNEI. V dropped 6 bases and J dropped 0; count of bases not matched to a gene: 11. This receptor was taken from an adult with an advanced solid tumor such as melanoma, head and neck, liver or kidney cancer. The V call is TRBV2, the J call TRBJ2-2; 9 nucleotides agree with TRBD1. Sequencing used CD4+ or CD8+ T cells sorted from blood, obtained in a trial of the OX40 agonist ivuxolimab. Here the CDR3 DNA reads TGTGCCAGCAGCCCTGAGACAGGGGGGGAGGCGAACACCGGGGAGCTGTTTTTT. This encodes CASSPETGGEANTGELFF.